The rows below give T cell receptor beta chains drawn from one sample of a study of cytomegalovirus exposure and HLA in healthy donors. Sequenced by immunoSEQ multiplex PCR; TCRdb stores in-frame clones only, minus some. The data contain roughly 100,000 clones, 66% of them singletons. Source material: PBMCs. The origin of the receptors is a woman in her forties or fifties in good health and CMV-seronegative. Each CDR3 is given with its conserved first and last residue. The order of the fields is clone size, J gene, V gene, D gene, CDR3 length, CDR3 DNA, CDR3 protein. The D gene is left open where the match is weak. Size is stated for part of the rows, as once, few or many counts, or as a class when the clone is expanded.

abundance: .; j_gene: TRBJ1-2; v_gene: TRBV25-1; d_gene: TRBD1; len: 14; CDR3nt: TGTGCCAGCAGTGAAGGGGACAGGGGGCACGGCTACACCTTC; CDR3aa: CASSEGDRGHGYTF
abundance: .; j_gene: TRBJ1-5; v_gene: TRBV6-5; d_gene: TRBD1; len: 14; CDR3nt: TGTGCCAGCCGGGACAGGGGGAACAATCAGCCCCAGCATTTT; CDR3aa: CASRDRGNNQPQHF
abundance: few; j_gene: TRBJ2-1; v_gene: TRBV11-2; d_gene: TRBD2; len: 15; CDR3nt: TGTGCCAGCAGCCTGGGACTAGCGAAATACAATGAGCAGTTCTTC; CDR3aa: CASSLGLAKYNEQFF
abundance: .; j_gene: TRBJ1-2; v_gene: TRBV2; d_gene: TRBD1; len: 14; CDR3nt: TGTGCCAGCAGTGAAGTCACAGGGGGCAATGTCTACACCTTC; CDR3aa: CASSEVTGGNVYTF
abundance: .; j_gene: TRBJ2-7; v_gene: TRBV5-4; d_gene: .; len: 15; CDR3nt: TGTACCAGCAGCTTGCAGGGCACCCGCTCCTACGAGCAGTACTTC; CDR3aa: CTSSLQGTRSYEQYF
abundance: .; j_gene: TRBJ1-3; v_gene: TRBV29-1; d_gene: .; len: 13; CDR3nt: TGCAGCGTTGTGGTGAGCTCTGGAAACACCATATATTTT; CDR3aa: CSVVVSSGNTIYF
abundance: .; j_gene: TRBJ2-7; v_gene: TRBV6-5; d_gene: TRBD1; len: 13; CDR3nt: TGTGCCAGCAACCGACAGGGTAAATACGAGCAGTACTTC; CDR3aa: CASNRQGKYEQYF
abundance: .; j_gene: TRBJ1-5; v_gene: TRBV30; d_gene: .; len: 13; CDR3nt: TGTGCCTGGAGTTTTTCTGCGGATCAGCCCCAGCATTTT; CDR3aa: CAWSFSADQPQHF
abundance: .; j_gene: TRBJ2-4; v_gene: TRBV30; d_gene: .; len: 17; CDR3nt: TGTGCCTGGAGTGTATGGGTCGGGACACTAGCCAAAAACATTCAGTACTTC; CDR3aa: CAWSVWVGTLAKNIQYF
abundance: .; j_gene: TRBJ1-1; v_gene: TRBV25-1; d_gene: TRBD1; len: 16; CDR3nt: TGTGCCAGCAGAAACCTCGGCGGGACAGTGAACACTGAAGCTTTCTTT; CDR3aa: CASRNLGGTVNTEAFF
abundance: .; j_gene: TRBJ2-3; v_gene: TRBV7-8; d_gene: TRBD1; len: 16; CDR3nt: TGTGCCAGCAGCTTAGTTGAGGGACAGTCCACAGATACGCAGTATTTT; CDR3aa: CASSLVEGQSTDTQYF
abundance: .; j_gene: TRBJ2-7; v_gene: TRBV23-1; d_gene: .; len: 14; CDR3nt: TGCGCCAGCAGTCAATCTTATAGACTAGACGAGCAGTACTTC; CDR3aa: CASSQSYRLDEQYF
abundance: .; j_gene: TRBJ2-2; v_gene: TRBV19; d_gene: TRBD2; len: 15; CDR3nt: TGTGGAACTCGGACTAGCGGGATGAACACCGGGGAGCTGTTTTTT; CDR3aa: CGTRTSGMNTGELFF
abundance: .; j_gene: TRBJ2-2; v_gene: TRBV11-2; d_gene: .; len: 17; CDR3nt: TGTGCCAGCAGCTTAGATCCTCCGGGACATAGAATCGGGGAGCTGTTTTTT; CDR3aa: CASSLDPPGHRIGELFF
abundance: .; j_gene: TRBJ2-1; v_gene: TRBV5-1; d_gene: TRBD2; len: 15; CDR3nt: TGCGCCAGCAGCTTGATGACTAGCGGGGGGGGTGAGCAGTTCTTC; CDR3aa: CASSLMTSGGGEQFF
abundance: .; j_gene: TRBJ2-1; v_gene: TRBV19; d_gene: .; len: 15; CDR3nt: TGTGCCAGTAGTATATCGGCGGTCCCTTACAATGAGCAGTTCTTC; CDR3aa: CASSISAVPYNEQFF
abundance: .; j_gene: TRBJ1-1; v_gene: TRBV5-1; d_gene: TRBD1; len: 14; CDR3nt: TGCGCCAGCAGCCTAGGACAGGAGGGCACTGAAGCTTTCTTT; CDR3aa: CASSLGQEGTEAFF
abundance: .; j_gene: TRBJ2-2; v_gene: TRBV7-6; d_gene: TRBD2; len: 18; CDR3nt: TGTGCCAGCAGCTTACTCGGGACTAGCGGGACCTACACCGGGGAGCTGTTTTTT; CDR3aa: CASSLLGTSGTYTGELFF
abundance: .; j_gene: TRBJ2-1; v_gene: TRBV5-6; d_gene: TRBD2; len: 17; CDR3nt: TGTGCCAGCAGCTTAGCTAGCGGGAGAAGCAACTACAATGAGCAGTTCTTC; CDR3aa: CASSLASGRSNYNEQFF
abundance: .; j_gene: TRBJ2-3; v_gene: TRBV5-1; d_gene: TRBD2; len: 15; CDR3nt: TGCGCCAGCAGCGATAGCGGGGGGGCCAGTGATACGCAGTATTTT; CDR3aa: CASSDSGGASDTQYF
abundance: .; j_gene: TRBJ2-3; v_gene: TRBV10-3; d_gene: .; len: 14; CDR3nt: TGTGCCATCAGTGAAGGACTCGCCACAGATACGCAGTATTTT; CDR3aa: CAISEGLATDTQYF
abundance: .; j_gene: TRBJ2-3; v_gene: TRBV10-3; d_gene: .; len: 16; CDR3nt: TGTGCCATCAATCCAAGTGACGGGAGTATGACAGATACGCAGTATTTT; CDR3aa: CAINPSDGSMTDTQYF
abundance: .; j_gene: TRBJ2-7; v_gene: TRBV18; d_gene: .; len: 15; CDR3nt: TGTGCCAGCTCACCACGTCGGGACACGACCTACGAGCAGTACTTC; CDR3aa: CASSPRRDTTYEQYF
abundance: once; j_gene: TRBJ1-4; v_gene: TRBV4-2; d_gene: TRBD1; len: 15; CDR3nt: TGTGCCAGCAGCCAAGATAGACAGGGGCGCGAAAAACTGTTTTTT; CDR3aa: CASSQDRQGREKLFF
abundance: few; j_gene: TRBJ2-7; v_gene: TRBV20-1; d_gene: TRBD1; len: 11; CDR3nt: TGCAGTGCTACCAGGGGGAACGAGCAGTACTTC; CDR3aa: CSATRGNEQYF
abundance: .; j_gene: TRBJ2-1; v_gene: TRBV11-2; d_gene: .; len: 16; CDR3nt: TGTGCCAGCAGCTCCCCCCAGGGGCAGCCCTACAATGAGCAGTTCTTC; CDR3aa: CASSSPQGQPYNEQFF
abundance: few; j_gene: TRBJ2-7; v_gene: TRBV6-1; d_gene: TRBD1; len: 13; CDR3nt: TGTGCCAGCGAGCGAGACAGGGGGTACGAGCAGTACTTC; CDR3aa: CASERDRGYEQYF
abundance: .; j_gene: TRBJ2-7; v_gene: TRBV30; d_gene: .; len: 13; CDR3nt: TGTGCCTGGAGTGTGGGAGACGCCTACGAGCAGTACTTC; CDR3aa: CAWSVGDAYEQYF
abundance: few; j_gene: TRBJ1-2; v_gene: TRBV28; d_gene: TRBD1; len: 14; CDR3nt: TGTGCCAGCAGTTTGGGGGGACAGAACTATGGCTACACCTTC; CDR3aa: CASSLGGQNYGYTF
abundance: few; j_gene: TRBJ2-7; v_gene: TRBV7-2; d_gene: TRBD2; len: 15; CDR3nt: TGTGCCAGCAGCTCAAGAAAGCGGGAGAAGCGCGAGCAGTACTTC; CDR3aa: CASSSRKREKREQYF
abundance: .; j_gene: TRBJ2-7; v_gene: TRBV5-1; d_gene: .; len: 14; CDR3nt: TGCGCCAGCAGCTTGGCCGGGAGTCGGTACGAGCAGTACTTC; CDR3aa: CASSLAGSRYEQYF
abundance: .; j_gene: TRBJ1-1; v_gene: TRBV6-6; d_gene: .; len: 13; CDR3nt: TGTGCCAGCAGCCCCGGGGTGAGCACTGAAGCTTTCTTT; CDR3aa: CASSPGVSTEAFF
abundance: .; j_gene: TRBJ1-1; v_gene: TRBV5-1; d_gene: .; len: 14; CDR3nt: TGCGCCAGCAGTTCCACCCCCCCGGGGACTGAAGCTTTCTTT; CDR3aa: CASSSTPPGTEAFF
abundance: .; j_gene: TRBJ2-7; v_gene: TRBV27; d_gene: TRBD2; len: 14; CDR3nt: TGTGCCAGCGGGGGACTAGCGGGATCGAGCGAGCAGTACTTC; CDR3aa: CASGGLAGSSEQYF
abundance: few; j_gene: TRBJ2-7; v_gene: TRBV18; d_gene: TRBD1; len: 16; CDR3nt: TGTGCCAGCTCACCTCCAGGACAGGGGTCACACTACGAGCAGTACTTC; CDR3aa: CASSPPGQGSHYEQYF
abundance: few; j_gene: TRBJ2-3; v_gene: TRBV5-8; d_gene: .; len: 13; CDR3nt: TGTGCCAGCCGAGCGAGCCTCTTAGATACGCAGTATTTT; CDR3aa: CASRASLLDTQYF
abundance: .; j_gene: TRBJ1-2; v_gene: TRBV4-1; d_gene: .; len: 16; CDR3nt: TGCGCCAGCAGCCAAGAACCCAGGGTTGAGTGGTATGGCTACACCTTC; CDR3aa: CASSQEPRVEWYGYTF